A single sample is the source of the 26 T cell receptor beta chains below, sequenced in a study of T cells in Graves' hyperthyroidism and ophthalmopathy. Amplified TCR beta CDR3 regions came from RNA transcripts. Researchers ran a first-round RT-PCR on the TCR CDR3 using the HTBI primer set. TCRdb called the multiplex PCR reads again in MiXCR, with one record for every CDR3 protein. The sample has roughly 300,000 distinct CDR3 sequences; roughly 21% are singletons. Sequences were obtained from blood. These receptors were collected from a woman between 45 and 65 years old with Graves' hyperthyroidism.

This clonotype was seen many times. The chain combines TRBV2 with TRBJ2-7; 10 bases fit TRBD2. The CDR3 is made up of 13 amino acids. The germline V gene encodes CDR1 SNHLY and CDR2 FYNNEI. V lost 4 bases, J lost 4 bases, and 1 base stayed unmatched. CDR3 in amino acids: CASSVSGRYEQYF. The CDR3 DNA reads as TGTGCCAGCAGTGTTAGCGGGAGGTACGAGCAGTACTTC.

This clonotype came up many times. The chain is built from TRBV20-1 and TRBJ2-1; 14 bases line up with TRBD2. The germline V gene encodes CDR1 DFQATT and CDR2 SNEGSKA (reference sequence). V lost 3 bases to trimming and J lost 4 bases; unmatched junction nucleotides: 5. The CDR3 extends over 16 amino acids. CDR3 in DNA: TGCAGTGCTAGCCCCGGGACTAGCGGGGGTTACAATGAGCAGTTCTTC. This encodes CSASPGTSGGYNEQFF.

At least ten counts were recorded for this clonotype. The CDR3 DNA is TGTGCCTGGGAGCACAGAGGAGCTTTCTTT. Encoded protein: CAWEHRGAFF. This sequence joins TRBV30 and TRBJ1-1; D unresolved. Germline V gene data show CDR1 as GTSNPN and CDR2 as SVGIG (reference sequence). Between the trimmed V and J ends, which lost 5 bases and 10 bases, there was a span of 11 bases. The length of the CDR3 is 10 residues.

The rearrangement links TRBV28 to TRBJ1-5; the D gene is possibly TRBD1 (5 bases). The CDR3 covers 16 residues. The germline V gene encodes CDR1 MDHEN and CDR2 SYDVKM. With 7 bases removed from V and 2 bases from J, the gap between germline ends came to 18 bases. CDR3 sequence reads: CASTYGALRGNQPQHF. In DNA form, the CDR3 reads TGTGCCAGCACCTACGGGGCCCTACGGGGCAATCAGCCCCAGCATTTT.

The rearrangement joins TRBV20-1 to TRBJ2-7; 10 nucleotides agree with TRBD2. V was clipped by 0 bases and J by 0 bases; unmatched bases: 2. This CDR3 is built from 15 residues. Germline V gene lookup returns CDR1 DFQATT and CDR2 SNEGSKA (reference sequence). The CDR3 is CSARDGLAASYEQYF. For the CDR3, the DNA is TGCAGTGCTAGAGACGGACTAGCGGCCTCCTACGAGCAGTACTTC.

The table lists this clonotype with many counts. The chain links TRBV15 to TRBJ2-7; tentatively, D is TRBD1 (5 bases). The CDR3 loop spans 16 amino acids. The V gene lost 0 bases and the J gene lost 3 bases, with 15 bases spanning the gap. Germline V lookup: CDR1 LNHNV, CDR2 YYDKDF (reference sequence). This chain's CDR3 is CATSRDLPSQGYEQYF. The CDR3 nucleotides are TGTGCCACCAGCAGAGATTTGCCCTCCCAGGGCTACGAGCAGTACTTC.

Ten or more counts support this clonotype. The chain couples TRBV24-1 to TRBJ2-5; 7 bases are shared with TRBD1. This CDR3 region has 16 residues. V gave up 3 bases and J gave up 2 bases; unmatched junction bases: 8. Per germline, CDR1 KGHDR and CDR2 SFDVKD. The CDR3: CATSDLKDRPQETQYF. DNA of the CDR3: TGTGCCACCAGTGATCTCAAGGACAGGCCACAAGAGACCCAGTACTTC.

This clonotype was observed many times. This chain connects TRBV28 to TRBJ2-7; 9 positions agree with TRBD2. In germline, CDR1 is MDHEN, CDR2 SYDVKM. This CDR3 spans 15 amino acids. Trimming cost V 5 bases and J 0 bases; bases outside gene matches: 5. The CDR3 spells CASSATLAGSYEQYF. The CDR3 nucleotides are TGTGCCAGCAGTGCGACACTAGCGGGCTCCTACGAGCAGTACTTC. Supplemented by reference TRBV28 and TRBJ2-7, the full variable domain reads DVKVTQSSRYLVKRTGEKVFLECVQDMDHENMFWYRQDPGLGLRLIYFSYDVKMKEKGDIPEGYSVSREKKERFSLILESASTNQTSMYLCASSATLAGSYEQYFGPGTRLTVT.

This clonotype was seen many times. The chain links TRBV20-1 to TRBJ2-7; perhaps TRBD2 as D (5 bases). Germline-derived CDR1 and CDR2 are DFQATT and SNEGSKA (reference sequence). This CDR3 is built from 14 residues. Trimming shortened V by 1 base and J by 5 bases, and 15 bases separated the two germline ends. The CDR3 DNA reads as TGCAGTGCTAGAGTGCCGGGAAAGAGGGACGAGCAGTACTTC. Protein: CSARVPGKRDEQYF.

The rearrangement joins TRBV12-3 or TRBV12-4 to TRBJ2-5; D perhaps matches TRBD1 (6 bases). Trimming took 7 bases from V and 1 from J, leaving 13 bases between them. The CDR3 loop spans 14 amino acids. The CDR3 sequence is CASKSGTTQETQYF. The CDR3 nucleotides are TGTGCCAGCAAATCCGGGACAACCCAAGAGACCCAGTACTTC.

This clonotype has ten or more counts. The chain has TRBV6-2 or TRBV6-3 and TRBJ2-7, with D possibly matching TRBD1 (5 bases). Trimming took off 8 bases at V and 3 bases at J, with 8 bases between the two ends. In germline, CDR1 is MNHEY, CDR2 SVGEGT. There are 11 residues in the CDR3. In DNA form, the CDR3 reads TGTGCCAGCTTTAGGGGCTACGAGCAGTACTTC. Its protein product is CASFRGYEQYF.

This clonotype has just a few counts. Since a much larger clone is just one base distant, this may be a read error. V is TRBV28 and J is TRBJ2-7, with D maybe TRBD2 (7 bases). Germline values: CDR1 MDHEN, CDR2 SYDVKM. This CDR3 has 17 residues. V lost 4 bases and J lost 1, with 20 bases in between. CDR3 sequence (DNA): TGTGCCAGCAGTTATGGACTAGTGGGGGCGACTTCCTACGAGCAGTACTTC. Its translation: CASSYGLVGATSYEQYF.

The rearrangement joins TRBV12-3 or TRBV12-4 to TRBJ2-7; weak D call: TRBD1 (5 bases). With 4 bases removed from V and 2 bases from J, the gap between germline ends came to 12 bases. The CDR3 runs 14 residues. CDR3 sequence (DNA): TGTGCCAGCAGTTCACGGACAATCACCTACGAGCAGTACTTC. It yields the protein CASSSRTITYEQYF.

The chain employs TRBV9 and TRBJ2-2; 10 bases fit TRBD1. Germline V gene lookup returns CDR1 SGDLS and CDR2 YYNGEE. Trimming cost V 4 bases and J 4 bases; bases outside gene matches: 4. The CDR3 covers 15 residues. The CDR3 protein is CASSTRTGGTGELFF. CDR3 bases: TGTGCCAGCAGCACAAGGACAGGGGGCACCGGGGAGCTGTTTTTT.

The CDR3 nucleotides read TGTGCCAGCAGCACGGGACTAGTCTCCTACAATGAGCAGTTCTTC. It codes for CASSTGLVSYNEQFF. The V gene is TRBV2, the J gene TRBJ2-1, with TRBD2 matching over 8 bases. The CDR3 is 15 amino acids. CDR1 and CDR2 from the germline V gene are SNHLY and FYNNEI. V shed 6 bases and J 0 bases; nucleotides not matched to a gene: 4.

This clonotype was found many times. V and J are TRBV28 and TRBJ1-4; D perhaps matches TRBD1 (5 bases). V shed 2 bases and J shed 8 bases, with 12 bases lying between them. The CDR3 is made up of 14 amino acids. Germline V gives CDR1 MDHEN, CDR2 SYDVKM. CDR3 bases: TGTGCCAGCAGTTTAATGGGGCGCTCGGAAAAACTGTTTTTT. Translating it yields CASSLMGRSEKLFF.

This clonotype was detected a few times. The rearrangement uses TRBV15 and TRBJ1-3; D call uncertain. The germline V gene has CDR1 LNHNV and CDR2 YYDKDF (reference sequence). V lost 0 bases and J lost 0, with 3 bases in between. This CDR3 is 14 amino acids long. Here the CDR3 DNA reads TGTGCCACCAGCAGAGACAACTCTGGAAACACCATATATTTT. Amino acid sequence: CATSRDNSGNTIYF.

The chain links TRBV5-8 to TRBJ1-2; tentatively, D is TRBD1 (5 bases). V was cut by 3 bases and J by 3 bases, with 18 bases left in between. This CDR3 contains 16 residues. Germline CDR1 and CDR2: SGHTS and YDEGEE. CDR3 sequence: CASSSSWGGLDYGYTF. As DNA, the CDR3 is TGTGCCAGCAGCTCCTCCTGGGGCGGCCTTGACTATGGCTACACCTTC.

The table lists this clonotype with many counts. J is TRBJ1-5 and V is TRBV28; D is perhaps TRBD1 (6 bases). The CDR3 is 15 residues long. Germline V CDR1 and CDR2: MDHEN, SYDVKM. Trimming stripped 7 bases from V and 5 bases from J, with 18 bases between. The CDR3 DNA sequence: TGTGCCAGCACCGATACCCGGACAGCGTATCAGCCCCAGCATTTT. Translated: CASTDTRTAYQPQHF.

This chain links TRBV20-1 with TRBJ1-2, with TRBD1 matching 7 bases. Germline CDR1 reads DFQATT; CDR2 reads SNEGSKA (reference sequence). This CDR3 is built from 14 residues. V lost 3 bases, J lost 1 base, and 5 bases stayed unmatched. In DNA, the CDR3 is TGCAGTGCTAGGGTGGGACAGAGTAACTATGGCTACACCTTC. It yields the protein CSARVGQSNYGYTF.

In regard to this clonotype: The CDR3 end shows no conserved phenylalanine or tryptophan, and so a read error is likely. The chain recombines TRBV6-1 with TRBJ1-5, with 10 bases aligning to TRBD1. From germline, CDR1 is MNHNS and CDR2 SASEGT. V dropped 7 bases and J dropped 4; count of bases not matched to a gene: 13. The CDR3 consists of 17 residues. CDR3 sequence: CASTSSDRGHINQPQHL. CDR3 bases: TGTGCCAGCACTTCTTCCGACAGGGGGCATATTAATCAGCCCCAGCATCTT.

This clonotype showed up many times. V and J are TRBV6-5 and TRBJ2-7; 9 nucleotides line up with TRBD2. This CDR3 region has 20 residues. Germline loops: CDR1 MNHEY, CDR2 SVGAGI. V lost 0 bases to trimming and J lost 0 bases; unmatched junction nucleotides: 15. The CDR3 region is CASSYSLGVPTSGFSYEQYF. CDR3 DNA: TGTGCCAGCAGTTACTCGTTAGGGGTACCAACTAGCGGGTTCTCCTACGAGCAGTACTTC.

This clonotype was seen ten or more times. One end of the junction is discordant with germline, which a read error may explain. V and J are TRBV2 and TRBJ2-2; 12 nucleotides line up with TRBD2. Germline CDR1 SNHLY, CDR2 FYNNEI. The CDR3 consists of 16 residues. In nucleotides, the CDR3 is TGTGCCAGCAGCGAAGGACTAGCGGGGACGGCCGGGGAGCTGTTTTTT. It translates to CASSEGLAGTAGELFF.

This clonotype was detected ten times or more. The rearrangement links TRBV28 to TRBJ1-1, with 9 bases aligning to TRBD1. Trimming cost V 6 bases and J 0 bases; bases outside gene matches: 2. The CDR3 length is 14 residues. CDR1 and CDR2 from the germline V gene are MDHEN and SYDVKM. Written as DNA, the CDR3 is TGTGCCAGCAGGACAGGGGGGATGAACACTGAAGCTTTCTTT. Protein product: CASRTGGMNTEAFF. Full variable domain (rest looked up from reference TRBV28 and TRBJ1-1): DVKVTQSSRYLVKRTGEKVFLECVQDMDHENMFWYRQDPGLGLRLIYFSYDVKMKEKGDIPEGYSVSREKKERFSLILESASTNQTSMYLCASRTGGMNTEAFFGQGTRLTVV.

The count of this clonotype is one. The rearrangement uses TRBV2 and TRBJ2-7; weak D call: TRBD1 (5 bases). The CDR3 totals 14 residues. From germline, CDR1 is SNHLY and CDR2 FYNNEI. V gave up 5 bases and J gave up 1 base, with 12 bases separating them. CDR3 amino acids: CASSLMQGSYEQYF. As DNA, the CDR3 is TGTGCCAGCAGTTTAATGCAGGGATCCTACGAGCAGTACTTC. Full variable domain (outside the CDR3, taken from reference TRBV2 and TRBJ2-7): EPEVTQTPSHQVTQMGQEVILRCVPISNHLYFYWYRQILGQKVEFLVSFYNNEISEKSEIFDDQFSVERPDGSNFTLKIRSTKLEDSAMYFCASSLMQGSYEQYFGPGTRLTVT.

The chain couples TRBV7-9 to TRBJ2-1; D uncertain. Germline V gene lookup returns CDR1 SEHNR and CDR2 FQNEAQ (reference sequence). V was cut by 1 base and J by 2 bases, with 15 bases left in between. The CDR3 is 17 residues long. CDR3 amino acids: CASSLDWTATPYNEQFF. CDR3 DNA: TGTGCCAGCAGCTTAGATTGGACCGCAACACCCTACAATGAGCAGTTCTTC.